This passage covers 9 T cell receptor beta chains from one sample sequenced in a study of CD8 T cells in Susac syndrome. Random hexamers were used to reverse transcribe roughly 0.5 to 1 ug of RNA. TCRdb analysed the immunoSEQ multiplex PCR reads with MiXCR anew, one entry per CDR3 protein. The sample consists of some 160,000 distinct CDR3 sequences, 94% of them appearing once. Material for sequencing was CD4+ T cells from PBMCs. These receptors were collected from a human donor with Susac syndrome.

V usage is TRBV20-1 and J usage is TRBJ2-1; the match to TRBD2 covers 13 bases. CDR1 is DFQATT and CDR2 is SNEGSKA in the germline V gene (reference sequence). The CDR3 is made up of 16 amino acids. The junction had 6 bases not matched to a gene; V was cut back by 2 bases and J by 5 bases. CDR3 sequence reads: CSARLLGTSGDNEQFF. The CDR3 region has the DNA TGCAGTGCTAGACTTCTCGGGACTAGCGGGGACAATGAGCAGTTCTTC.

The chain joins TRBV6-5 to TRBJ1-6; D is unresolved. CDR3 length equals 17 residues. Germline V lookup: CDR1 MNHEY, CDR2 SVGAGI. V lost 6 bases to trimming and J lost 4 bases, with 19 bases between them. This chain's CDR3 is CASRITSGNNYNSPLHF. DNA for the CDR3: TGTGCCAGCAGAATTACCTCGGGGAACAATTATAATTCACCCCTCCACTTT.

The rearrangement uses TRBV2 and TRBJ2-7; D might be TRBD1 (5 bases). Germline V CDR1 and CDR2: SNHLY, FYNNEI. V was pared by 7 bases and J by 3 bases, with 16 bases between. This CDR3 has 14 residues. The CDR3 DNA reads TGTGCCAGCACCCAAGCCCTCAGGGTCTACGAGCAGTACTTC. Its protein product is CASTQALRVYEQYF.

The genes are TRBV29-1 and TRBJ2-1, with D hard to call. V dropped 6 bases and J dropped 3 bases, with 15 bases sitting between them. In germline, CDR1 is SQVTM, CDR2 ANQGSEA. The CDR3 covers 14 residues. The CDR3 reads CSVGGRMNYNEQFF. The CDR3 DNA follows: TGCAGCGTGGGCGGACGGATGAACTACAATGAGCAGTTCTTC.

The CDR3 nucleotides read TGTGCCAGCAGGCGGGGGGGCGACACCGGGGAGCTGTTTTTT. It yields the protein CASRRGGDTGELFF. The chain links TRBV9 to TRBJ2-2, with 9 positions matching TRBD2. Germline V CDR1 and CDR2: SGDLS, YYNGEE. The CDR3 has 14 amino acids. V was clipped by 5 bases and J by 3 bases; unmatched bases: 2. Together with reference TRBV9 and TRBJ2-2, the CDR3 gives the full variable domain: DSGVTQTPKHLITATGQRVTLRCSPRSGDLSVYWYQQSLDQGLQFLIQYYNGEERAKGNILERFSAQQFPDLHSELNLSSLELGDSALYFCASRRGGDTGELFFGEGSRLTVL.

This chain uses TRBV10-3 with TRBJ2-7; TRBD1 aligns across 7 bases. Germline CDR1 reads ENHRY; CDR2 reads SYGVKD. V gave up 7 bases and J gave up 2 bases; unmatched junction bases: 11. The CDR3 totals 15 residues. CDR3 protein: CAIMGPGQSPYEQYF. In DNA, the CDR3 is TGTGCCATCATGGGCCCGGGACAGTCCCCCTACGAGCAGTACTTC.

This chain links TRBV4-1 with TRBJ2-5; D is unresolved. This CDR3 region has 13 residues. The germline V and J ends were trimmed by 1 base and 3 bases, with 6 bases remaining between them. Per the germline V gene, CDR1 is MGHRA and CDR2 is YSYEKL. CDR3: CASSQGEKETQYF. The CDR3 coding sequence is TGCGCCAGCAGCCAAGGAGAGAAAGAGACCCAGTACTTC.

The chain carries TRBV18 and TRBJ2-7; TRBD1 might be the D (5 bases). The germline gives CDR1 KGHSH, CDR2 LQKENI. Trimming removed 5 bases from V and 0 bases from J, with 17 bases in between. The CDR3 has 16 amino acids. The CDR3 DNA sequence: TGTGCCAGCTCATCCATACAGAGAGACAGCTCCTACGAGCAGTACTTC. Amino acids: CASSSIQRDSSYEQYF.

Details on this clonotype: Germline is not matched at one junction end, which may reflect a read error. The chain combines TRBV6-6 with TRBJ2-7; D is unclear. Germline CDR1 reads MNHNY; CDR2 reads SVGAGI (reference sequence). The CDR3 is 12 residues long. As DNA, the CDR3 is TGTGCCAGCAGTAACTCAGACTACGAGCAGTACTTC. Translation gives CASSNSDYEQYF.